This T cell receptor (beta chain) was sequenced in a study of shared clonotypes between healthy human individuals. Whole-study context: Each donor had three CD4 naive, three CD4 memory, two CD8 naive and one CD8 memory plate.

Per germline, CDR1 SNHLY and CDR2 FYNNEI. There are 14 residues in the CDR3. V was cut by 6 bases and J by 0 bases, with 11 bases left in between. The table lists this clone with a count of one. Its antigen is undetermined. Study outcomes and limitations: Tissue TCR repertoires likely differ from these blood-only repertoires.

Original analysis: ImmunoSEQ sequences covered only the junction and lacked quality scores; filtering therefore differed. The data were produced by immunoSEQ multiplex PCR, yet TCRdb's version contains in-frame clones alone and is incomplete. V and J calls and clone size follow that table, whereas D and trimming were derived from the DNA. The table includes some 1.5 million clones, around 98% detected once. The TCR comes from a man aged 25-45 years in good health. The gene calls are TRBV2 and TRBJ1-2; D is perhaps TRBD1 (5 bases). The source material was naive CD4+ T cells sorted from blood. Sample subset: CD45RA+ positively selected. Here the CDR3 DNA reads TGTGCCAGCAGACGGACATTACCTAACTATGGCTACACCTTC. This sequence encodes CASRRTLPNYGYTF. The variable domain in full, with the rest retrieved from reference TRBV2 and TRBJ1-2, is EPEVTQTPSHQVTQMGQEVILRCVPISNHLYFYWYRQILGQKVEFLVSFYNNEISEKSEIFDDQFSVERPDGSNFTLKIRSTKLEDSAMYFCASRRTLPNYGYTFGSGTRLTVV.